Sequencing of this T cell receptor beta chain was carried out in a study of beta chain features in type 1 diabetes (dated by TCRdb to between 2018 and 2020). Context from the whole study: Mean age, gender distribution, total cell number and subset yield did not differ between patients and healthy donors. The study compared TCRB repertoires of sorted circulating CD4+ T cell subsets between recently diagnosed type 1 diabetes patients and matched healthy donors. A total of roughly 98,000,000 sorted cells were examined across all samples, and RNA yield correlated strongly with the number of cells per subset. Naive and central memory subsets were obtained from all 30 or so donors, but regulatory and stem cell-like memory subsets were isolated from only 8 patients and roughly 8 healthy donors.

The CDR3 sequence holds 13 residues, the cysteine and phenylalanine included. Only the CDR3 portion is preserved as DNA: 39 bases, with reading frame beginning at the first base. In the germline V gene, CDR1 corresponds to SNHLY and CDR2 to FYNNEI. Between the V and J ends, shortened by 8 bases and 5 bases respectively, the junction contains 13 bases. Concerning this clone: Its specific antigen is unknown. No base-level quality is on record; no much larger clone is a single base apart.

Overall results and qualifications from the work: Naive, central memory and regulatory TCRB repertoires appeared more similar among patients than among healthy donors. Because cDNA was sequenced instead of genomic DNA, activated cells with high expression could be over-represented, although the groups did not differ in activation or CD3 levels. PCR may preferentially amplify shorter templates, but because patient and control samples were amplified and corrected together, any resulting skew would affect both groups equally. At VDJ recombination sites, type 1 diabetes patients had fewer insertions and more deleted nucleotides, which implies abnormalities in thymic rearrangement. Type 1 diabetes patients showed a moderate but significant shortening of TCRB CDR3 length in all four CD4+ subsets. Because small numbers of individuals were included in the HLA sub-analyses, any influence of HLA type on TCRB rearrangement was left unresolved.

The entire amount of isolated RNA was reverse transcribed using the High Capacity cDNA Reverse Transcription Kit, so the sequenced TCRB transcripts were expressed ones. Naive, central memory and regulatory T cell samples underwent deep immunoSEQ sequencing, averaging around 3.6 million total reads per sample. After sorted cells were lysed in RLT buffer, RNA was extracted with DNase-treated RNeasy Micro or Mini kits, with the choice depending on cell number. To prevent cross-contamination, every cell subset was processed on its own, while patient and healthy donor samples were processed together. Using the immunoSEQ multiplex PCR, TCRB sequences were amplified from cDNA into 87-bp fragments spanning the CDR3 region. The amplicons were sequenced using the Illumina HiSeq platform. On the study's bioinformatics: PCR bias was computationally corrected using synthetic template baselines, reads within Hamming distance 2 were collapsed, and singletons that could not be merged were discarded. By aligning reads against IMGT, V, D and J genes, CDR3 length, and insertions or deletions at six rearrangement sites were assigned. Within each subset, clonotype counts were normalized to sorted cell number, and only after that were true diversity and Gini coefficients computed with the tcR R package. Repertoire sharing was quantified using the overlap coefficient calculated on TCRB nucleotide sequences. Out-of-frame TCRB sequences from naive cells were analyzed as a proxy for the pre-selection repertoire. The immuneACCESS repertoire file appears here via TCRdb, limited to in-frame rearrangements. These files lack a portion of the clones; in checked studies, under half of the deficit traces to unresolved V genes, and the cause of the others is not known. V and J calls and clone size are as listed in that table; D and trimming were resolved from the DNA. This sample holds hundreds of thousands of clones; 17% were observed only once. Jointly, the top ten make up 0.023% of the sample.

A single peripheral blood draw of approximately 110 mL on average was collected from each donor into heparinised tubes. A BD FACSAria II was used to sort naive, central memory, regulatory and stem cell-like memory CD4+ T cells with a panel that included CD45RO, CCR7, CD25, CD127, CD95 and CD27. A purity above 95% was achieved for all sorted populations. PBMCs were separated immediately by Lymphoprep density gradient centrifugation and were stained directly, without being cultured. To minimize batch effects, samples were stained and sorted in pairs, one healthy donor with one patient per experiment.

The chain links TRBV2 with TRBJ1-5; the D gene is perhaps TRBD1, on 6 matching bases. Sequencing was carried out using naive CD4+ T cells from blood. The sample's cell subset or site label, in plain terms: true naive CD4+ T cells. This sequence originates from a woman aged 18-29 years in good health. CDR3 region: CASAGQGHQPQHF. The DNA reads as follows: TGTGCCAGCGCGGGGCAGGGGCATCAGCCCCAGCATTTT.